This T cell receptor (beta chain) was identified during a study of T cells in Graves' hyperthyroidism and ophthalmopathy (dated by TCRdb to the late 2010s). Study-wide context: Peripheral blood samples were taken at the time of initial diagnosis, prior to any treatment. To identify TCR V-J signatures that set the groups apart, the researchers used a discovery cohort of 90 to 100 patients, made up of 40 to 45 with Graves' ophthalmopathy and some 55 with stable Graves' hyperthyroidism. An independent validation cohort of around 20 hyperthyroidism patients and about 16 patients who later progressed to ophthalmopathy tested prospective prediction of ophthalmopathy. The approximately 98 discovery patients were randomly divided into training and test sets at a 7:3 ratio. In several Graves' hyperthyroidism patients, the study also compared T-cell repertoires from thyroid tissue with T-cell repertoires from blood. Following sampling, methimazole starting at 30 mg daily was given to hyperthyroidism patients, and high-dose intravenous methylprednisolone was given to ophthalmopathy patients. According to the paper, TCR Vbeta CDR3 sequencing was carried out on approximately 140 peripheral blood samples, which came from 40 to 45 ophthalmopathy, 75 or so hyperthyroidism and about 17 progressor patients.

Ophthalmopathy patients had moderately to severely active disease, Clinical Activity Score of at least 3, NOSPECS grade of at least 4, and duration under 3 months. Any patient with an uncontrolled infection, another autoimmune disease, pregnancy or lactation was excluded. Diagnoses were based on clinical symptoms, serum thyroxine and TRAb, thyroid ultrasound and orbital computed tomography. PBMCs were separated from approximately 9.9 ml of fresh peripheral blood using Ficoll-Paque density gradient centrifugation. Total RNA was extracted with Trizol reagent, and quality was checked on an Agilent 2100 Bioanalyzer. V loses 5 bases, J loses 0 bases, and the germline ends lie 17 bases apart. Including cysteine and phenylalanine, the CDR3 has 16 amino acids. CDR3 DNA is the only sequence kept; it has 48 bases, read in frame from the first base. Comments on this clonotype: This clone's antigen is unknown. The sample holds no much larger clone one base away, and base qualities are not on file.

General conclusions and limits of the study: In validation, progression to ophthalmopathy was predicted by the model with more than 65% sensitivity and 72% to 85% specificity, a median of about 6.4 months before onset. No statistical method was used to set the sample size in advance, and investigators knew the group allocation. Most expanded thyroid clonotypes (frequency above 0.001) were also detected in blood, a finding suggesting that blood repertoires may reflect thyroid immune responses. Ophthalmopathy was separated from stable hyperthyroidism by a 13 V-J signature model, with around 88% sensitivity and approximately 81% specificity obtained in cross-validation and 80%/75% obtained in testing.

The TCR beta CDR3 regions were amplified from RNA transcripts. The TCR CDR3 was subjected to a first round of RT-PCR using the HTBI primer set and the Qiagen OneStep RT-PCR kit. Libraries were constructed in a second round of multiplex PCR, after which size selection and purification were performed. Paired-end sequencing of the libraries was performed with 100 bp reads on an Illumina HiSeq2000. The paper's processing steps were these. SOAPnuke was used to process the raw data, throwing out any read that contained adapters or uncalled bases, had a mean Phred below 15, or lacked an exact constant-primer or identifier match. High-quality paired reads were merged using COPE v1.2.5, and each unique nucleotide sequence was defined as a clonotype. MiTCR v1.1 was used to align clonotypes to the IMGT TRBV, TRBD and TRBJ reference segments. Only V-J combinations with frequency above 0.0001, covering 99.2% of repertoires, were analysed. The TCS score was defined as F50 (clonal expansion) divided by E x V (chaos), with BLOSUM62-based TCRdist calculated between CDR3 peptides within each V-J. Welch's t-statistics and random forest reduced several hundred V-J features to about 12, which were used in a naive Bayes classifier (R e1071). The public sequencing data were trimmed at Q25 with fastp and processed into clonotypes with MiXCR by TCRdb, which kept only in-frame beta chains. Rows matching on CDR3 protein sequence are summarized as one entry with the most common DNA and genes. In this record, the V and J calls reflect TCRdb's handling and not the investigators' own analysis. The sample yields about 520,000 distinct CDR3 sequences; around 22% were counted once. The top ten clonotypes cover about 11% of the sample.

The source is a woman younger than 45 with Graves' ophthalmopathy. The chain uses TRBV12-3 or TRBV12-4 and TRBJ2-7; the D call could be TRBD1 or TRBD2, with each sharing 5 bases. Sequenced input: blood. CDR3 loop: CASSETGTDPSYEQYF. The DNA is TGTGCCAGCAGTGAGACCGGGACGGACCCCTCCTACGAGCAGTACTTC.